The clone carrying this TCR beta chain was detected ten times or more. Diagnosis relied on clinical symptoms, serum thyroxine, TRAb, thyroid ultrasound and orbital computed tomography. This specimen comes from a study of Graves' ophthalmopathy and Graves' hyperthyroidism. This CDR3 is built from 16 residues. The germline CDR1 and CDR2 sequences are SGHTA and FQGNSA. J lost 3 bases, V lost 2 bases, and 9 bases had no gene match. From RNA, the CDR3 regions of TCR beta chains were amplified and sequenced. The workflow started with a first-round RT-PCR run with HTBI primers and then moved on to a second-round multiplex PCR. In TCRdb, the multiplex PCR reads were re-called with MiXCR into one record per CDR3 protein. The table shows 650,000 to 800,000 distinct CDR3 sequences, with about two fifths occurring only once.

V gene TRBV7-2 combines with J gene TRBJ2-7; TRBD1 aligns across 8 bases. What was sequenced was peripheral blood. This TCR was recovered from an adult man with Graves' ophthalmopathy. The CDR3 DNA follows: TGTGCCAGCAGCTTACGGCAGGGGGCTGGGAACTACGAGCAGTACTTC. Translating gives CASSLRQGAGNYEQYF.